Sequencing of this TCR beta chain was carried out in a study of blood T cell repertoires in COVID-19. Study summary: Samples representing acute and convalescent COVID-19 were sourced from the United States, Italy and Spain.

Assay: immunoSEQ multiplex PCR; the TCRdb copy retains only in-frame clones and omits some. The sample has about 210,000 clones, about 87% seen once. The V gene's germline CDR1 is SGDLS and CDR2 YYNGEE. V lost 0 bases and J lost 6; bases outside the gene matches: 8. The CDR3 spans 16 residues. Sequenced sample: PBMCs or T cells enriched from blood (not recorded which). The J gene is TRBJ2-3, the V gene TRBV9; TRBD2 aligns across 9 bases. This TCR came from a man between 25 and 39 years old who had recovered from COVID-19. The CDR3 reads CASSVGEGTSKDTQYF. CDR3 in DNA: TGTGCCAGCAGCGTAGGGGAAGGGACTAGCAAGGATACGCAGTATTTT.